Presented here are 13 T cell receptor beta chains from one specimen sequenced in a study of shared clonotypes between healthy human individuals (dated by TCRdb to the early 2020s). Preparation of the library involved the immunoSEQ multiplex PCR assay. TCRdb holds this immuneACCESS table with in-frame rearrangements only. Some clones are missing; in checked studies, unresolved V genes explain under half, and the rest has no known cause. The sample data list about 110,000 clones, and 55% to 80% of these were observed just once. In total, the top ten clones hold about 26% of the sample. What was sequenced was memory CD8+ T cells sorted from blood. The intended sense of this specimen's cell subset or site label: CD45RO+ cells pooled with CCR7-negative TemRA cells. These receptors were obtained from a woman aged 30 to 39 in good health.

The chain has TRBV7-9 and TRBJ2-3; D possibly corresponds to TRBD2 (5 bases). The ends were cut back, 1 base at V and 6 bases at J, with 11 bases in the middle. The CDR3 totals 14 residues. CDR1 is SEHNR and CDR2 is FQNEAQ in the germline V gene (reference sequence). CDR3 sequence: CASSLETGFDTQYF. In DNA form, the CDR3 reads TGTGCCAGCAGCTTAGAGACGGGGTTTGATACGCAGTATTTT. The variable domain in full, with the rest retrieved from reference TRBV7-9 and TRBJ2-3, is DTGVSQNPRHKITKRGQNVTFRCDPISEHNRLYWYRQTLGQGPEFLTYFQNEAQLEKSRLLSDRFSAERPKGSFSTLEIQRTEQGDSAMYLCASSLETGFDTQYFGPGTRLTVL.

The CDR3: CASSEMAGGSYNEQFF. In DNA form, the CDR3 reads TGTGCCAGCAGTGAGATGGCGGGAGGTTCCTACAATGAGCAGTTCTTC. The chain couples TRBV6-1 to TRBJ2-1, with 8 nucleotides matching TRBD2. Germline values: CDR1 MNHNS, CDR2 SASEGT. J gave up 1 base and V 3 bases, and 5 bases lay outside the gene matches. The CDR3 is 16 residues long.

The chain joins TRBV6-6 to TRBJ2-5, with 8 bases identical to TRBD2. TRBJ2-7 matches the DNA end more closely, so the J call is doubtful. The germline CDR1 and CDR2 sequences are MNHNY and SVGAGI (reference sequence). The CDR3 covers 14 residues. The CDR3 DNA is TGTGCCAGCAGTTACGGACTAGCCTACAACGAGCAGTACTTC. This codes for CASSYGLAYNEQYF.

The chain has TRBV6-1 and TRBJ1-3; D is uncertain. The CDR3 runs to 15 residues. CDR1 MNHNS and CDR2 SASEGT come from the germline V gene. Deletions cut 0 bases from V and 9 bases from J, with 15 bases between. The CDR3 protein is CASSEAGVGGGTIYF. The CDR3 bases are TGTGCCAGCAGTGAAGCTGGGGTAGGCGGTGGCACCATATATTTT.

This clone was recorded only once. The chain employs TRBV5-4 and TRBJ2-1, with 9 bases that match TRBD2. This CDR3 comprises 17 residues. Unmatched junction bases numbered 13, after V lost 0 bases and J lost 9 bases. In germline, CDR1 is SGHNT, CDR2 YYREEE (reference sequence). The CDR3 bases are TGTGCCAGCAGCTTGGGAGGAGGGCTAGCGGGAATTGGTGAGCAGTTCTTC. Translating it yields CASSLGGGLAGIGEQFF. Full variable domain (rest looked up from reference TRBV5-4 and TRBJ2-1): ETGVTQSPTHLIKTRGQQVTLRCSSQSGHNTVSWYQQALGQGPQFIFQYYREEENGRGNFPPRFSGLQFPNYSSELNVNALELDDSALYLCASSLGGGLAGIGEQFFGPGTRLTVL.

The chain carries TRBV6-6 and TRBJ2-7; D is undetermined. Trimming pared 6 bases from V and 3 bases from J, leaving 15 bases between. The CDR3 length is 14 residues. Germline assignment: CDR1 MNHNY and CDR2 SVGAGI (reference sequence). The CDR3: CASSVSESHYEQYF. The CDR3 DNA reads as TGTGCCAGCAGCGTAAGCGAGAGTCACTACGAGCAGTACTTC.

This clone was recorded once. The chain combines TRBV5-4 with TRBJ2-3; D ambiguous. V lost 4 bases and J 5 bases, leaving 20 bases between the germline ends. From germline, CDR1 is SGHNT and CDR2 YYREEE (reference sequence). The CDR3 spans 16 residues. CDR3 DNA: TGTGCCAGCAGCCAAGCCCTAGATGGGGATGTAGATACGCAGTATTTT. Residues: CASSQALDGDVDTQYF. The full variable domain, completed using reference TRBV5-4 and TRBJ2-3, is ETGVTQSPTHLIKTRGQQVTLRCSSQSGHNTVSWYQQALGQGPQFIFQYYREEENGRGNFPPRFSGLQFPNYSSELNVNALELDDSALYLCASSQALDGDVDTQYFGPGTRLTVL.

In this sample, this clone turned up many times. This chain connects TRBV15 to TRBJ2-1, with TRBD2 matching 11 bases. The V gene's germline CDR1 is LNHNV and CDR2 YYDKDF (reference sequence). This CDR3 contains 15 residues. V dropped 4 bases and J dropped 3; count of bases not matched to a gene: 2. As DNA, the CDR3 is TGTGCCACCAGCATAGCGGGAGGGGACTACAATGAGCAGTTCTTC. It encodes CATSIAGGDYNEQFF.

The chain couples TRBV5-6 to TRBJ2-1; 10 nucleotides line up with TRBD2. The CDR3 spans 12 residues. CDR1 is SGHDT and CDR2 is YYEEEE in the germline V gene. V gave up 5 bases and J gave up 10 bases; unmatched junction bases: 3. For the CDR3, the DNA is TGTGCCAGCAGGTGGACTAGCGGCGAGCAGTTCTTC. Translating gives CASRWTSGEQFF. The whole variable domain, remainder taken from reference TRBV5-6 and TRBJ2-1, is DAGVTQSPTHLIKTRGQQVTLRCSPKSGHDTVSWYQQALGQGPQFIFQYYEEEERQRGNFPDRFSGHQFPNYSSELNVNALLLGDSALYLCASRWTSGEQFFGPGTRLTVL.

The gene calls are TRBV28 and TRBJ2-7, with 10 bases matching TRBD2. Germline V lookup: CDR1 MDHEN, CDR2 SYDVKM. V lost 8 bases and J lost 0; bases outside the gene matches: 13. The CDR3 spans 17 residues. DNA of the CDR3: TGTGCCAGCGCCAGGCCCTATGTAGCGGGAGGCTCCTACGAGCAGTACTTC. It yields the protein CASARPYVAGGSYEQYF.

The chain uses TRBV6-5 and TRBJ2-7; 9 bases match TRBD1. This CDR3 spans 13 amino acids. Germline trimming cut 11 bases from V and 5 bases from J; bases unmatched to any gene: 10. Per the germline V gene, CDR1 is MNHEY and CDR2 is SVGAGI. CDR3 bases: TGTGCCGTACGGACAGGGGCTGTCGACGAGCAGTACTTC. Residues: CAVRTGAVDEQYF.

The chain joins TRBV5-4 to TRBJ1-1, with a tentative D call TRBD1 (5 bases). The CDR3 covers 15 residues. The ends were cut back, 7 bases at V and 1 base at J, with 17 bases in the middle. Per the germline V gene, CDR1 is SGHNT and CDR2 is YYREEE (reference sequence). The CDR3 loop reads CASEPGVGQNTEAFF. In DNA, the CDR3 is TGTGCCAGCGAACCTGGAGTTGGACAGAACACTGAAGCTTTCTTT.

The rearrangement uses TRBV10-3 and TRBJ2-2; 9 nucleotides match TRBD1. The CDR3 has 15 amino acids. Germline CDR1 reads ENHRY; CDR2 reads SYGVKD. The J segment lost 5 bases and the V segment lost 6 bases, leaving 7 bases of the junction unmatched. In nucleotides, the CDR3 is TGTGCCATCAGGACACGGGACAGGGATACCGGGGAGCTGTTTTTT. Translating gives CAIRTRDRDTGELFF.